Detailed here is one T cell receptor beta chain. No antigen is known for it. Within the sample, other DNA sequences also encode this same CDR3. Sample treatment: about 20 received Ad26.COV2.S at low or high dose, single or two shots; about five received placebo; per-sample allocation not given. Samples were taken on day 63 after the first vaccine or placebo injection. TCRdb's table, derived via immunoSEQ multiplex PCR, lists solely in-frame clones and lacks some. The sample holds over 350,000 clones, about nine tenths seen once. The sample originates from a study of Ad26.COV2.S vaccination and SARS-CoV-2 variants. Points from the study as a whole: Participants in the vaccine arm had higher spike-specific TCR breadth; placebo recipients had lower.

The sample consisted of peripheral blood, taken in a trial of Ad26.COV2.S vaccine versus placebo. This sequence was found in a person between 18 and 60 years old who received the Ad26.COV2.S COVID-19 vaccine or a placebo.

The CDR3 region is CASRTGNTEAFF. The CDR3, as DNA: TGTGCCAGCAGAACAGGAAACACTGAAGCTTTCTTT. This chain joins TRBV3-1 (or the pseudogene TRBV3-2) and TRBJ1-1; perhaps TRBD1 as D (5 bases). Trimming took off 6 bases at V and 2 bases at J, with 7 bases between the two ends. Germline CDR1 reads LGHDT; CDR2 reads YNNKEL (reference sequence). The CDR3 contains 12 residues.